The 16 T cell receptor beta chains below all came from one sample that was sequenced in a study of cytomegalovirus exposure and HLA in healthy donors. It was with 60 Vbeta and 13 Jbeta primers that the PCR ran. This table comes from immunoSEQ multiplex PCR, and its TCRdb copy is limited to in-frame clones, with some not included. Among more than 20,000 clones listed, just under 70% were seen once. Material for sequencing was PBMCs. These receptors all come from a woman aged 45-60 years in good health and CMV-seronegative.

The V and J genes are TRBV23-1 and TRBJ1-5; D unresolved. TRBV23-1 is an open reading frame, and its role is uncertain. The CDR3 covers 14 residues. The V end lost 2 bases, the J end lost 6 bases, and 11 bases lay between the germline ends. The chain's CDR3 is CASSQRAVRQPQHF. CDR3 nucleotides: TGCGCCAGCAGTCAAAGAGCGGTACGTCAGCCCCAGCATTTT.

V usage is TRBV2 and J usage is TRBJ2-3, with 7 bases identical to TRBD2. Germline V gene sequence: CDR1 SNHLY, CDR2 FYNNEI. There are 12 residues in the CDR3. The ends lost 8 bases at V and 1 base at J; junction bases unmatched: 0. The CDR3 is CASGGGTDTQYF. Written as DNA, the CDR3 is TGTGCCAGCGGGGGGGGCACAGATACGCAGTATTTT.

The chain combines TRBV5-1 with TRBJ1-2; 9 positions match TRBD1. The CDR3 spans 14 residues. The germline CDR1 and CDR2 sequences are SGHRS and YFSETQ. J lost 6 bases, V lost 6 bases, and 9 bases had no gene match. The CDR3 is CASTVGQGRDGYTF. CDR3 nucleotides: TGCGCCAGCACGGTGGGACAGGGAAGGGATGGCTACACCTTC.

The chain couples TRBV4-1 to TRBJ2-5, with a tentative D call TRBD1 (6 bases). The CDR3 extends over 18 amino acids. CDR1 MGHRA and CDR2 YSYEKL come from the germline V gene. V lost 1 base and J 0 bases, leaving 18 bases between the germline ends. The CDR3 protein is CASSQGATGSVDQETQYF. Here the CDR3 DNA reads TGCGCCAGCAGCCAAGGGGCTACAGGGAGCGTGGACCAAGAGACCCAGTACTTC.

The chain uses TRBV2 and TRBJ1-1; D ambiguous. There are 13 residues in the CDR3. V lost 2 bases to trimming and J lost 5 bases, with 9 bases between them. CDR1 and CDR2 from the germline V gene are SNHLY and FYNNEI. CDR3 sequence: CASSENGPTEAFF. The CDR3 DNA sequence: TGTGCCAGCAGTGAAAACGGTCCGACTGAAGCTTTCTTT.

The chain recombines TRBV4-1 with TRBJ1-3; 7 bases match TRBD1. The CDR3 is 17 residues long. Trimming removed 0 bases from V and 0 bases from J; junction bases left unmatched: 5. Per the germline V gene, CDR1 is MGHRA and CDR2 is YSYEKL. In nucleotides, the CDR3 is TGCGCCAGCAGCCAAGATCCCGACAGGGACTCTGGAAACACCATATATTTT. It codes for CASSQDPDRDSGNTIYF.

This clone showed up just a few times. V and J are TRBV11-2 and TRBJ2-7, with D possibly TRBD2 on 6 matching bases. The CDR3 consists of 14 residues. Germline CDR1 reads SGHAT; CDR2 reads FQNNGV. Trimming took 7 bases from V and 5 from J, leaving 18 bases between them. The CDR3 sequence: CASTALGGYDEQYF. For the CDR3, the DNA is TGTGCCAGCACCGCCCTGGGGGGTTACGACGAGCAGTACTTC.

The chain is built from TRBV6-5 and TRBJ1-2; 10 positions agree with TRBD1. Germline CDR1 reads MNHEY; CDR2 reads SVGAGI. Trimming cost V 7 bases and J 1 base; bases outside gene matches: 3. The length of the CDR3 is 14 residues. The CDR3: CASTRDRGNYGYTF. CDR3 nucleotide sequence: TGTGCCAGCACGAGGGACAGGGGTAACTATGGCTACACCTTC.

The V and J genes are TRBV12-5 and TRBJ2-7, with TRBD2 matching over 7 bases. The CDR3 runs 14 residues. From germline, CDR1 is LGHNT and CDR2 FRNRAP. V shed 6 bases, J shed 2 bases, and the junction held 7 bases outside the gene matches. The DNA for the CDR3 is TGTGCTAGTGGCACCTGGGGGGGTGCCTACGAGCAGTACTTC. Its translation is CASGTWGGAYEQYF.

This clone was detected only a few times. V is TRBV2 and J is TRBJ1-4; D may be TRBD1 (6 bases). CDR3 length equals 14 residues. V was trimmed by 7 bases and J by 13 bases, leaving 22 bases between them. The germline gives CDR1 SNHLY, CDR2 FYNNEI. The CDR3 nucleotides are TGTGCCAGCACTCACAGGGACCCCAGAAATAGACTGTTTTTT. Its protein product is CASTHRDPRNRLFF.

This clone was observed a handful of times. The chain is built from TRBV6-1 and TRBJ1-1; D remains unclear. Per germline, CDR1 MNHNS and CDR2 SASEGT. Trimming removed 7 bases at V and 0 bases at J, with 12 bases between. This CDR3 has 14 amino acids. CDR3 residues: CASIPGGMNTEAFF. CDR3 DNA: TGTGCCAGCATTCCCGGCGGTATGAACACTGAAGCTTTCTTT.

The gene calls are TRBV4-1 and TRBJ1-5; no firm D call. This CDR3 spans 14 amino acids. Germline CDR1 and CDR2: MGHRA and YSYEKL. The germline V and J ends were trimmed by 5 bases and 0 bases, with 8 bases remaining between them. CDR3 bases: TGCGCCAGCAGCTCTCCAGATAGCAATCAGCCCCAGCATTTT. This translates into CASSSPDSNQPQHF.

The genes are TRBV6-5 and TRBJ2-2; tentatively, D is TRBD1 (6 bases). The CDR3 extends over 14 amino acids. CDR1 is MNHEY, CDR2 SVGAGI, per germline. The V gene lost 6 bases and the J gene lost 6 bases, with 14 bases spanning the gap. CDR3 coding DNA: TGTGCCAGCAGGCAGACCAGGGGACCCGGGGAGCTGTTTTTT. This gives the protein CASRQTRGPGELFF.

The chain joins TRBV7-2 to TRBJ2-7; TRBD1 might be the D (5 bases). This CDR3 has 13 amino acids. CDR1 is SGHTA and CDR2 is FQGNSA in the germline V gene. Between the trimmed V and J ends, which lost 5 bases and 6 bases, there was a span of 14 bases. This chain's CDR3 is CASSRTSGFEQYF. The DNA for the CDR3 is TGTGCCAGCAGCCGGACCTCAGGGTTCGAGCAGTACTTC.

The V call is TRBV28, the J call TRBJ1-4; no clear D. The length of the CDR3 is 14 residues. The V gene's germline CDR1 is MDHEN and CDR2 SYDVKM. V lost 2 bases and J lost 7, with 11 bases in between. CDR3 sequence (DNA): TGTGCCAGCAGTTTAGTCGCCCGGGGTGAAAAACTGTTTTTT. Amino acid sequence: CASSLVARGEKLFF.

The chain recombines TRBV9 with TRBJ1-2, with a possible D match to TRBD1 (5 bases). CDR3 length equals 15 residues. Trimming removed 2 bases at V and 2 bases at J, with 13 bases between. In germline, CDR1 is SGDLS, CDR2 YYNGEE. CDR3 amino acids: CASSVGGPKNYGYTF. Here the CDR3 DNA reads TGTGCCAGCAGCGTGGGGGGACCGAAGAACTATGGCTACACCTTC.